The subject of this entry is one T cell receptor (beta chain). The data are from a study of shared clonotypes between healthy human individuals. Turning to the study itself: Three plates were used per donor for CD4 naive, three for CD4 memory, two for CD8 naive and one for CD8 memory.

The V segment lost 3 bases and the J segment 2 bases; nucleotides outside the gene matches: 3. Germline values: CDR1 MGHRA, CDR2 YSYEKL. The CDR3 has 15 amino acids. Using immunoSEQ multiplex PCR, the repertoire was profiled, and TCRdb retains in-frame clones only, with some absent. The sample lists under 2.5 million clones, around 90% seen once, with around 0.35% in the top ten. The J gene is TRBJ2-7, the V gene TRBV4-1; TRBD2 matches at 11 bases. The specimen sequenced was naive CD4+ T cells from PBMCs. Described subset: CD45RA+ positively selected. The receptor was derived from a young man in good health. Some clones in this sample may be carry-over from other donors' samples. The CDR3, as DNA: TGCGCCAGCAGCCAGACTAGCGGGGCCACCTACGAGCAGTACTTC. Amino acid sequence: CASSQTSGATYEQYF.